The 19 T cell receptor beta chains below come from one sample, sequenced in a study of beta chain features in type 1 diabetes. Findings and caveats of the study: Patients with Type 1 diabetes showed moderately but significantly shorter TCRB CDR3s in all four CD4+ subsets.

The isolated RNA, all of it, was reverse transcribed, so expressed TCRB transcripts were what got sequenced. Clones were read by immunoSEQ multiplex PCR, and TCRdb kept only the in-frame ones, dropping some. The table lists hundreds of thousands of clones, around 9% of them singletons. These receptors have no identified antigens. Sample: central memory CD4+ T cells from blood. Receptors were obtained from a young man with type 1 diabetes.

The rearrangement joins TRBV6-6 to TRBJ2-3; TRBD1 aligns across 7 bases. Losses at the gene ends were 6 bases for V and 1 base for J; bases not matched to a gene: 10. The CDR3 has 16 amino acids. Germline V lookup: CDR1 MNHNY, CDR2 SVGAGI (reference sequence). Here the CDR3 reads CASRPRQGRGTDTQYF. The CDR3 region has the DNA TGTGCCAGCAGGCCTCGACAGGGAAGGGGCACAGATACGCAGTATTTT.

J is TRBJ2-5 and V is TRBV19; D is perhaps TRBD2 (5 bases). CDR1 LNHDA and CDR2 SQIVND come from the germline V gene (reference sequence). Trimming took 3 bases from V and 3 from J, leaving 14 bases between them. This CDR3 is built from 15 residues. CDR3 residues: CASSIVLGREETQYF. The CDR3 DNA sequence: TGTGCCAGTAGTATCGTTCTTGGGCGGGAAGAGACCCAGTACTTC.

This clone was seen a handful of times. This sequence joins TRBV11-3 and TRBJ2-7; D is unclear. Germline V lookup: CDR1 SGHNT, CDR2 YENEEA. The ends were cut back, 1 base at V and 0 bases at J, with 7 bases in the middle. The CDR3 has 14 residues. The CDR3 bases are TGTGCCAGCAGCTTAGGTCACAGCTCCTACGAGCAGTACTTC. It yields the protein CASSLGHSSYEQYF.

This clone was counted at least ten times. V usage is TRBV5-1 and J usage is TRBJ2-1; the match to TRBD1 covers 10 bases. V lost 4 bases, J lost 6 bases, and 7 bases stayed unmatched. CDR1 and CDR2 from the germline V gene are SGHRS and YFSETQ. This CDR3 is 15 amino acids long. In DNA form, the CDR3 reads TGCGCCAGCAGCCCCCGGGACAGGGGTGGCAATGAGCAGTTCTTC. Translated, it gives CASSPRDRGGNEQFF.

The chain joins TRBV5-6 to TRBJ2-4; 10 bases are shared with TRBD1. The CDR3 spans 15 residues. Germline-derived CDR1 and CDR2 are SGHDT and YYEEEE. Germline trimming cut 4 bases from V and 8 bases from J; bases unmatched to any gene: 9. This chain's CDR3 is CASSPGTGVRDIQYF. For the CDR3, the DNA is TGTGCCAGCAGCCCCGGGACAGGGGTTAGAGACATTCAGTACTTC.

The chain recombines TRBV18 with TRBJ1-2, with 8 bases identical to TRBD1. The CDR3 spans 16 residues. Germline CDR1 KGHSH, CDR2 LQKENI. Trimming cost V 2 bases and J 7 bases; bases outside gene matches: 12. The CDR3, as DNA: TGTGCCAGCTCACCAAGTACAGGACAGGGATCGAGTGGCTACACCTTC. Residues: CASSPSTGQGSSGYTF. Looking up the rest from reference TRBV18 and TRBJ1-2 gives the full variable domain: NAGVMQNPRHLVRRRGQEARLRCSPMKGHSHVYWYRQLPEEGLKFMVYLQKENIIDESGMPKERFSAEFPKEGPSILRIQQVVRGDSAAYFCASSPSTGQGSSGYTFGSGTRLTVV.

This clone occurred a few times. The rearrangement links TRBV13 to TRBJ2-5; possible D gene TRBD1, 5 bases. Trimming stripped 5 bases from V and 7 bases from J, with 11 bases between. The CDR3 has 12 residues. Germline V gene sequence: CDR1 PRHDT, CDR2 FYEKMQ (reference sequence). The CDR3 coding sequence is TGTGCCAGCAGCCCCTCTAGGGGGACCCAGTACTTC. Protein: CASSPSRGTQYF.

The CDR3 sequence: CASSVGGVGQPQHF. The CDR3 DNA reads TGTGCCAGCAGCGTAGGAGGGGTAGGCCAGCCCCAGCATTTT. The rearrangement links TRBV9 to TRBJ1-5, with TRBD1 as a possible D gene (5 bases). This CDR3 region has 14 residues. Germline-derived CDR1 and CDR2 are SGDLS and YYNGEE. Trimming stripped 0 bases from V and 7 bases from J, with 11 bases between.

This clone was picked up a small number of times. This chain joins TRBV7-2 and TRBJ2-7, with a possible D match to TRBD1 (6 bases). Trimming pared 5 bases from V and 0 bases from J, leaving 14 bases between. The CDR3 sequence is 15 residues long. Looked up from germline, CDR1 is SGHTA and CDR2 is FQGNSA. The CDR3 sequence: CASSPREGGSYEQYF. The CDR3 DNA reads TGTGCCAGCAGCCCAAGGGAAGGGGGCTCCTACGAGCAGTACTTC.

This chain joins TRBV7-2 and TRBJ2-2; 10 positions agree with TRBD1. The germline V gene encodes CDR1 SGHTA and CDR2 FQGNSA. The CDR3 contains 15 residues. The ends lost 5 bases at V and 6 bases at J; junction bases unmatched: 6. CDR3 nucleotides: TGTGCCAGCAGCCGATTGGGACAGGGGCCCGGGGAGCTGTTTTTT. As protein: CASSRLGQGPGELFF. The whole variable domain, remainder taken from reference TRBV7-2 and TRBJ2-2, is GAGVSQSPSNKVTEKGKDVELRCDPISGHTALYWYRQSLGQGLEFLIYFQGNSAPDKSGLPSDRFSAERTGGSVSTLTIQRTQQEDSAVYLCASSRLGQGPGELFFGEGSRLTVL.

The chain uses TRBV5-1 and TRBJ1-2; D gene unclear. In germline, CDR1 is SGHRS, CDR2 YFSETQ. The CDR3 sequence is 14 residues long. V lost 0 bases, J lost 2 bases, and 8 bases lay in between. CDR3 amino acids: CASSLGIGNYGYTF. CDR3 bases: TGCGCCAGCAGCTTGGGTATAGGAAACTATGGCTACACCTTC.

This clone occurred a few times. The V gene is TRBV6-1, the J gene TRBJ2-5; the D gene is possibly TRBD2 (6 bases). CDR3 length equals 13 residues. In germline, CDR1 is MNHNS, CDR2 SASEGT. V lost 10 bases, J lost 4 bases, and 16 bases lay in between. The CDR3 region has the DNA TGTGCCATTACCCTAAGGCGGGGAGAGACCCAGTACTTC. It yields the protein CAITLRRGETQYF.

This clone was seen at least ten times. The J gene is TRBJ2-7, the V gene TRBV11-2; tentative D call: TRBD1 (6 bases). This CDR3 comprises 13 residues. V was clipped by 5 bases and J by 4 bases, with 12 bases between them. From germline, CDR1 is SGHAT and CDR2 FQNNGV. CDR3 sequence reads: CASSPGQQYEQYF. CDR3 coding DNA: TGTGCCAGCAGCCCGGGACAACAATACGAGCAGTACTTC.

J is TRBJ2-3 and V is TRBV30; TRBD1 aligns across 10 bases. V lost 7 bases, J lost 2 bases, and 9 bases stayed unmatched. The CDR3 length is 15 residues. Germline CDR1 and CDR2: GTSNPN and SVGIG (reference sequence). The CDR3 region is CASSLTGGYTDTQYF. CDR3 sequence (DNA): TGTGCCTCCAGCCTGACAGGGGGCTACACAGATACGCAGTATTTT.

This clone was counted between two and nine times. The V and J genes are TRBV11-3 and TRBJ2-1; possibly TRBD1 or TRBD2 for D (5 bases each). The CDR3 length is 14 residues. CDR1 SGHNT and CDR2 YENEEA come from the germline V gene. V shed 1 base and J shed 8 bases, with 12 bases lying between them. The CDR3 spells CASSLGGRDHEQFF. DNA for the CDR3: TGTGCCAGCAGCTTAGGAGGCAGGGACCATGAGCAGTTCTTC. Based on the CDR3 plus reference TRBV11-3 and TRBJ2-1, the full variable domain is EAGVVQSPRYKIIEKKQPVAFWCNPISGHNTLYWYLQNLGQGPELLIRYENEEAVDDSQLPKDRFSAERLKGVDSTLKIQPAELGDSAVYLCASSLGGRDHEQFFGPGTRLTVL.

The V and J genes are TRBV7-6 and TRBJ2-3, with D hard to call. Per germline, CDR1 SGHVS and CDR2 FNYEAQ. V was pared by 4 bases and J by 5 bases, with 7 bases between. This CDR3 is built from 12 residues. Here the CDR3 DNA reads TGTGCCAGCAGCTCCTTACAAGATACGCAGTATTTT. Amino acids: CASSSLQDTQYF.

The rearrangement joins TRBV7-9 to TRBJ2-5, with 9 bases lining up with TRBD2. V shed 2 bases, J shed 3 bases, and the junction held 1 base outside the gene matches. Per germline, CDR1 SEHNR and CDR2 FQNEAQ (reference sequence). This CDR3 spans 14 amino acids. The CDR3, as DNA: TGTGCCAGCAGCTTAAGGACTAGCGAAGAGACCCAGTACTTC. As protein: CASSLRTSEETQYF.

As to this clone: In the same sample, other DNA sequences code for this CDR3. This chain uses TRBV10-3 with TRBJ1-2, with D hard to call. Looked up from germline, CDR1 is ENHRY and CDR2 is SYGVKD. The CDR3 extends over 13 amino acids. With 2 bases removed from V and 5 bases from J, the gap between germline ends came to 9 bases. The CDR3 spells CAISENRGYGYTF. The DNA for the CDR3 is TGTGCCATCAGTGAGAACAGAGGATATGGCTACACCTTC.

The chain is built from TRBV18 and TRBJ1-2, with a weak D call TRBD1 (6 bases). CDR1 KGHSH and CDR2 LQKENI come from the germline V gene. V was clipped by 3 bases and J by 8 bases, with 13 bases between them. This CDR3 region has 13 residues. The CDR3 nucleotides read TGTGCCAGCTCACCCCCAGGGGAAGGGGGCTACACCTTC. Translation gives CASSPPGEGGYTF.